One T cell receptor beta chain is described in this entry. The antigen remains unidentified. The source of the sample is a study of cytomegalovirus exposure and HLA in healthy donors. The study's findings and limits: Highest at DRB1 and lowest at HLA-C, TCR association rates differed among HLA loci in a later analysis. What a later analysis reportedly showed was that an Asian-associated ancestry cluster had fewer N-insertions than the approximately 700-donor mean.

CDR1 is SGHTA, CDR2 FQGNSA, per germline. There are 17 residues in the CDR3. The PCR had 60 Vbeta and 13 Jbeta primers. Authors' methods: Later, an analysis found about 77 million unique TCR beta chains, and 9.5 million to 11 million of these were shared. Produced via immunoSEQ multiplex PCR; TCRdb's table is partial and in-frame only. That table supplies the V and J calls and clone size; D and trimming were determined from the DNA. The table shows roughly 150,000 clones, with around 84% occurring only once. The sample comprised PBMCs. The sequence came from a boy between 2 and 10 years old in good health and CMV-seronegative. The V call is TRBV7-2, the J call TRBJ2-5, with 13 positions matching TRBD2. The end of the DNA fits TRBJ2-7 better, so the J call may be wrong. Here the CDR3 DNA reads TGTGCCAGCAGCCCGGGACTAGCGGGGCCTAGCTCCTACGAGCAGTACTTC. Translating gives CASSPGLAGPSSYEQYF.